The next 31 T cell receptor beta chains were all read from a single sample in a study of T cells in Graves' hyperthyroidism and ophthalmopathy. The CDR3 regions of TCR beta were amplified from RNA transcripts. TCR CDR3 underwent first-round RT-PCR with the HTBI primer set. One entry per CDR3 protein results from TCRdb running MiXCR on the multiplex PCR reads. Of about 640,000 distinct CDR3 sequences listed, just under 45% are singletons. Material for sequencing was peripheral blood or thyroid tissue (not recorded which). These receptors all stem from an adult man with Graves' disease, either hyperthyroidism or ophthalmopathy (not recorded which).

J is TRBJ2-7 and V is TRBV25-1; 7 nucleotides match TRBD1. CDR1 is MGHDK and CDR2 is SYGVNS in the germline V gene. This CDR3 is 14 amino acids long. The CDR3, as DNA: TGTGCTGGGGGTTCCGGTGACAGGGCCTACGAGCAGTACTTC. Encoded protein: CAGGSGDRAYEQYF.

This clonotype was observed once. In this CDR3 the conserved last residue, phenylalanine or tryptophan, is missing, so a read error is likely. The chain employs TRBV19 and TRBJ1-4, with no clear D. V was shortened by 9 bases and J by 7 bases, with 15 bases between the two germline ends. Germline V gene lookup returns CDR1 LNHDA and CDR2 SQIVND (reference sequence). This CDR3 spans 13 amino acids. The CDR3 here is CASSLSATEKLFS. The CDR3 region has the DNA TGTGCCAGCAGCTTGTCAGCCACTGAAAAACTGTTTTCT.

On this clonotype itself: Being one base from a much bigger clone, this may be a read error. V usage is TRBV7-7 and J usage is TRBJ1-1, with 7 bases that match TRBD1. CDR1 and CDR2 (germline): SSHAT, FNYEAQ (reference sequence). CDR3 length: 14 amino acids. The CDR3 DNA sequence: TGTGCTAGCAGCTTAGGGGGCAGCGACACTGAAGCTTCCTTT. Translated: CASSLGGSDTEASF. Full variable domain (missing parts from reference TRBV7-7 and TRBJ1-1): GAGVSQSPRYKVTKRGQDVTLRCDPISSHATLYWYQQALGQGPEFLTYFNYEAQPDKSGLPSDRFSAERPEGSISTLTIQRTEQRDSAMYRCASSLGGSDTEASFGQGTRLTVV.

The chain combines TRBV2 with TRBJ1-5; D call uncertain. CDR1 SNHLY and CDR2 FYNNEI come from the germline V gene. The CDR3 sequence is 12 residues long. Trimming shortened V by 4 bases and J by 7 bases, and 8 bases separated the two germline ends. CDR3 coding DNA: TGTGCCAGCAGTGTCCCCGGGCAGCCCCAGCATTTT. It yields the protein CASSVPGQPQHF.

The CDR3 DNA follows: TGTGCCAGCAGTTGGCGCCTAAACTTTGAGGAGACCCAGTACTTC. As protein: CASSWRLNFEETQYF. The chain is built from TRBV12-3 or TRBV12-4 and TRBJ2-5; D unresolved. Trimming pared 4 bases from V and 5 bases from J, leaving 17 bases between. The CDR3 has 15 amino acids.

The J gene is TRBJ1-5, the V gene TRBV6-5; no definite D call. Germline-derived CDR1 and CDR2 are MNHEY and SVGAGI. CDR3 size: 14 residues. Deletions cut 4 bases from V and 3 bases from J, with 10 bases between. This chain's CDR3 is CASSFRQNNQPQHF. In DNA, the CDR3 is TGTGCCAGCAGTTTCAGGCAGAACAATCAGCCCCAGCATTTT.

This clonotype occurred many times. The chain uses TRBV2 and TRBJ2-7, with D perhaps TRBD1 or TRBD2 (7 bases each). The CDR3 contains 15 residues. Germline CDR1 is SNHLY and CDR2 is FYNNEI. V lost 4 bases and J lost 2, with 15 bases in between. The CDR3 loop is CASSGGPGGAYEQYF. The DNA for the CDR3 is TGTGCCAGCAGTGGGGGACCAGGGGGGGCCTACGAGCAGTACTTC.

Regarding this clonotype: Given a much more abundant clone one base away, this may be a read error. The chain couples TRBV29-1 to TRBJ1-4; TRBD1 matches 10 bases. The ends lost 6 bases at V and 8 bases at J; junction bases unmatched: 6. Germline assignment: CDR1 SQVTM and CDR2 ANQGSEA. The CDR3 has 13 amino acids. CDR3 amino acids: CSVRDRGGEKLFF. The CDR3 nucleotides read TGCAGCGTGAGGGACAGGGGTGGCGAAAAACTGTTTTTT.

V usage is TRBV12-3 or TRBV12-4 and J usage is TRBJ1-1; 8 nucleotides agree with TRBD1. This CDR3 has 13 residues. V lost 6 bases and J lost 5; bases outside the gene matches: 5. CDR3 loop: CASSPGGRTEAFF. The CDR3, as DNA: TGTGCCAGCAGCCCAGGGGGCAGAACTGAAGCTTTCTTT.

On this clonotype itself: This could be a read error, since a much larger clone is one nucleotide away. The rearrangement joins TRBV10-3 to TRBJ1-4; D is perhaps TRBD1 (6 bases). Germline V gene data show CDR1 as ENHRY and CDR2 as SYGVKD. V was clipped by 2 bases and J by 1 base, with 14 bases between them. The CDR3 totals 17 residues. The CDR3 nucleotides are TGTGCCATCAGTGAGAGGGCAGGGGCGGTAACTAATGAAAAACTGTTTTTT. Its translation is CAISERAGAVTNEKLFF.

Ten or more counts support this clonotype. Because the CDR3's place on the DNA is in doubt, the DNA is left out and the CDR3 is given as listed by TCRdb. CDR3 in amino acids: CATSVPGSNQPQHF. The chain joins TRBV24-1 to TRBJ1-5. Including both end residues, the CDR3 is 14 amino acids long. Germline CDR1 reads KGHDR; CDR2 reads SFDVKD.

The table lists this clonotype with many counts. V is TRBV15 and J is TRBJ2-7; D might be TRBD1 (5 bases). This CDR3 region has 14 residues. Germline-derived CDR1 and CDR2 are LNHNV and YYDKDF (reference sequence). V shed 1 base and J shed 7 bases, with 14 bases lying between them. The DNA of the CDR3 is TGTGCCACCAGCAGAGGTCAGGGAACGGAAGAGCAGTACTTC. Translation gives CATSRGQGTEEQYF.

This chain links TRBV7-8 with TRBJ2-2, with D tentatively TRBD2 (5 bases). Deletions cut 0 bases from V and 3 bases from J, with 11 bases between. The germline CDR1 and CDR2 sequences are SGHVS and FQNEAQ. This CDR3 spans 16 amino acids. This chain's CDR3 is CASSLAKTRDTGELFF. CDR3 coding DNA: TGTGCCAGCAGCTTAGCGAAAACGCGGGACACCGGGGAGCTGTTTTTT.

For this clonotype: A clone one base away is much larger, so this may be a read error. This rearrangement joins TRBV7-9 to TRBJ2-2; 11 bases are shared with TRBD2. CDR1 is SEHNR and CDR2 is FQNEAQ in the germline V gene (reference sequence). The V gene end was trimmed by 4 bases and the J gene end by 5 bases; junction bases not matched to a gene: 0. The CDR3 contains 14 residues. CDR3 DNA: TGTGCCAGCAGCTGGACTAGCGGGACCGGGGAGCTGTTTTTT. The encoded protein is CASSWTSGTGELFF.

This clonotype has only a few counts. The chain carries TRBV9 and TRBJ1-2; D call uncertain. Germline V CDR1 and CDR2: SGDLS, YYNGEE. V dropped 0 bases and J dropped 2 bases, with 8 bases sitting between them. The CDR3 length is 14 residues. The CDR3 reads CASSVGRINYGYTF. The CDR3 nucleotides are TGTGCCAGCAGCGTAGGCAGGATCAACTATGGCTACACCTTC.

This clonotype appeared a single time. The chain uses TRBV6-1 and TRBJ1-5, with 10 positions matching TRBD1. The germline CDR1 and CDR2 sequences are MNHNS and SASEGT. V was clipped by 3 bases and J by 4 bases; unmatched bases: 6. This CDR3 is built from 16 residues. CDR3: CASSDGGQGRNQPQHF. The CDR3 DNA reads as TGTGCCAGCAGTGATGGGGGACAGGGGCGTAATCAGCCCCAGCATTTT.

The rearrangement joins TRBV24-1 to TRBJ2-5; TRBD2 might be the D (6 bases). From germline, CDR1 is KGHDR and CDR2 SFDVKD. The V end lost 6 bases, the J end lost 2 bases, and 15 bases lay between the germline ends. The CDR3 spans 15 residues. CDR3 in amino acids: CATSLGGVLQETQYF. DNA for the CDR3: TGTGCCACCAGTTTGGGAGGCGTCTTACAAGAGACCCAGTACTTC.

The V gene is TRBV25-1, the J gene TRBJ1-1; D is perhaps TRBD1 (5 bases). The germline V gene has CDR1 MGHDK and CDR2 SYGVNS. V was clipped by 6 bases and J by 3 bases, with 14 bases between them. CDR3 size: 14 residues. CDR3 amino acids: CASREVGVDTEAFF. The CDR3 region has the DNA TGTGCCAGCAGAGAAGTGGGGGTGGACACTGAAGCTTTCTTT.

The V and J genes are TRBV6-5 and TRBJ2-2; 11 bases fit TRBD2. CDR3 length: 15 residues. V shed 4 bases and J 5 bases; nucleotides not matched to a gene: 3. Germline V gene sequence: CDR1 MNHEY, CDR2 SVGAGI. CDR3 in DNA: TGTGCCAGCAGTTTACTAGCGGGAGTTACCGGGGAGCTGTTTTTT. It is translated as CASSLLAGVTGELFF.

This clonotype was observed at least ten times. The rearrangement links TRBV29-1 to TRBJ1-1; D not certain. Looked up from germline, CDR1 is SQVTM and CDR2 is ANQGSEA. This CDR3 contains 11 residues. Deletions cut 4 bases from V and 6 bases from J, with 9 bases between. CDR3 sequence (DNA): TGCAGCGTTGTCCCGGGATCTGAAGCTTTCTTT. Translated, it gives CSVVPGSEAFF.

With regard to this clonotype: This likely comes from a read error, as the CDR3 has no conserved phenylalanine or tryptophan at its end. The chain employs TRBV29-1 and TRBJ1-4; D is unclear. Germline V gene data show CDR1 as SQVTM and CDR2 as ANQGSEA. This CDR3 has 19 residues. The V and J ends lost 0 bases and 0 bases respectively, with 20 bases between them. The CDR3: CSVEDLAFLRVSTNEKLFP. Written as DNA, the CDR3 is TGCAGCGTTGAAGATCTTGCGTTTTTGAGGGTATCAACTAATGAAAAACTGTTTCCT.

The V and J genes are TRBV6-5 and TRBJ1-1; D is undetermined. The germline V and J ends were trimmed by 6 bases and 2 bases, with 10 bases remaining between them. The V gene's germline CDR1 is MNHEY and CDR2 SVGAGI. The CDR3 is made up of 13 amino acids. The DNA for the CDR3 is TGTGCCAGCAGCCAGCTTCCAAACACTGAAGCTTTCTTT. Translated, it gives CASSQLPNTEAFF.

The chain combines TRBV29-1 with TRBJ2-7; 10 bases map to TRBD2. Germline CDR1 reads SQVTM; CDR2 reads ANQGSEA. V was clipped by 6 bases and J by 5 bases; unmatched bases: 10. CDR3 size: 14 residues. The CDR3 reads CSVDEAGGEDEQYF. The CDR3 DNA sequence: TGCAGCGTCGATGAAGCGGGAGGGGAGGACGAGCAGTACTTC.

This sequence joins TRBV20-1 and TRBJ1-2; 7 nucleotides agree with TRBD1. The V gene end was trimmed by 7 bases and the J gene end by 8 bases; junction bases not matched to a gene: 7. Germline assignment: CDR1 DFQATT and CDR2 SNEGSKA (reference sequence). This CDR3 has 11 residues. CDR3 sequence (DNA): TGCAGTGTGTACAGGGGAGAGGGCTACACCTTC. It is translated as CSVYRGEGYTF.

Worth noting for this clonotype: This may be a read error: a much more frequent sequence differs by one nucleotide. CDR3 loop: CASSLTDPSFGNTIYF. CDR3 DNA sequence: TGTGCCAGCAGCTTAACAGACCCTTCCTTTGGAAACACCATATATTTT. The chain joins TRBV7-6 to TRBJ1-3; D uncertain. This CDR3 has 16 amino acids. Germline V gene data show CDR1 as SGHVS and CDR2 as FNYEAQ. Trimming removed 2 bases from V and 3 bases from J, with 14 bases in between.

This clonotype was found many times. This rearrangement joins TRBV25-1 to TRBJ1-2, with D unresolved. V dropped 0 bases and J dropped 4 bases, with 15 bases sitting between them. Germline values: CDR1 MGHDK, CDR2 SYGVNS. This CDR3 is 16 amino acids long. This chain's CDR3 is CASSEYPVGQSYGYTF. The DNA of the CDR3 is TGTGCCAGCAGTGAATACCCCGTTGGGCAATCCTATGGCTACACCTTC.

The V and J genes are TRBV3-1 and TRBJ2-7, with unresolved D. The CDR3 covers 15 residues. Germline lookup yields CDR1 LGHDT and CDR2 YNNKEL (reference sequence). The V end lost 0 bases, the J end lost 3 bases, and 12 bases lay between the germline ends. The CDR3: CASSQDPSGLYEQYF. Here the CDR3 DNA reads TGTGCCAGCAGCCAAGATCCGAGTGGTCTCTACGAGCAGTACTTC.

The rearrangement links TRBV7-9 to TRBJ2-6; 10 bases map to TRBD1. This CDR3 is 17 amino acids long. Per germline, CDR1 SEHNR and CDR2 FQNEAQ (reference sequence). J was trimmed by 2 bases and V by 5 bases; bases with no gene match: 6. The CDR3 DNA follows: TGTGCCAGCAGCCCCCCCGGGACAGGGGCTGGGGCCAACGTCCTGACTTTC. Translating it yields CASSPPGTGAGANVLTF.

This clonotype was observed many times. The chain couples TRBV7-9 to TRBJ2-2; 7 nucleotides align to TRBD1. This CDR3 has 15 amino acids. The V and J ends lost 5 bases and 5 bases, in that order; junction bases with no gene match: 8. CDR1 and CDR2 (germline): SEHNR, FQNEAQ (reference sequence). This CDR3 is CASSPRDSPTGELFF. Written as DNA, the CDR3 is TGTGCCAGCAGCCCGAGGGACAGTCCTACCGGGGAGCTGTTTTTT.

This chain connects TRBV10-3 to TRBJ1-2; 8 positions match TRBD1. Germline V gene lookup returns CDR1 ENHRY and CDR2 SYGVKD. J lost 3 bases, V lost 2 bases, and 5 bases had no gene match. The CDR3 sequence is 15 residues long. CDR3 protein: CAISERGQEDYGYTF. As DNA, the CDR3 is TGTGCCATCAGTGAGAGGGGACAGGAGGACTATGGCTACACCTTC.

This chain connects TRBV29-1 to TRBJ2-5; 11 bases are a match to TRBD2. V lost 0 bases and J lost 2; bases outside the gene matches: 11. CDR1 SQVTM and CDR2 ANQGSEA come from the germline V gene. The CDR3 runs 18 residues. CDR3 region: CSVEDPLWTSGSQETQYF. CDR3 nucleotides: TGCAGCGTTGAAGATCCTCTCTGGACTAGCGGGTCACAAGAGACCCAGTACTTC.